A selection of T cell receptor beta chains follows, all from one sample in a study of OX40 agonist ivuxolimab in advanced cancers. Data came from immunoSEQ multiplex PCR; TCRdb stores just in-frame clones and leaves some out. Seen here are around 90,000 clones, 90% to 95% observed once, and the top ten hold 2.3%. The sample consisted of CD4+ or CD8+ T cells sorted from blood, taken in a trial of the OX40 agonist ivuxolimab. These receptors all stem from an adult with an advanced solid tumor such as melanoma, head and neck, liver or kidney cancer. Each CDR3 is given with its conserved first and last residue. Each record gives: CDR3 protein, CDR3 DNA, V gene, J gene, clone size, D gene. The D gene is left open where the match is weak. Expanded clones get a size class; other rows say once, few or many, or leave the size out.

cdr3_aa: CASSPRWALGAFF; cdr3_nt: TGTGCCAGCAGCCCCCGTTGGGCCCTGGGAGCTTTCTTT; v_call: TRBV11-2; j_call: TRBJ1-1; clone_size: .; d_call: .
cdr3_aa: CASSPKTGAGLAGGDTQYF; cdr3_nt: TGTGCCAGCAGCCCCAAGACAGGGGCAGGACTAGCGGGAGGAGATACGCAGTATTTT; v_call: TRBV7-2; j_call: TRBJ2-3; clone_size: .; d_call: TRBD2
cdr3_aa: CASLQPAGRPNTGELFF; cdr3_nt: TGTGCCAGCCTACAGCCAGCAGGACGGCCGAACACCGGGGAGCTGTTTTTT; v_call: TRBV28; j_call: TRBJ2-2; clone_size: .; d_call: .
cdr3_aa: CASSPQNEQYF; cdr3_nt: TGTGCCAGCTCACCACAAAACGAGCAGTACTTC; v_call: TRBV18; j_call: TRBJ2-7; clone_size: .; d_call: .
cdr3_aa: CASSYSSYGYTF; cdr3_nt: TGTGCCAGCAGCTATTCCTCCTATGGCTACACCTTC; v_call: TRBV7-2; j_call: TRBJ1-2; clone_size: .; d_call: .
cdr3_aa: CAWSVLGKEGGYTF; cdr3_nt: TGTGCCTGGAGTGTACTGGGGAAGGAGGGTGGCTACACCTTC; v_call: TRBV30; j_call: TRBJ1-2; clone_size: once; d_call: .
cdr3_aa: CASSVRVGAEAFF; cdr3_nt: TGTGCCAGCAGCGTACGTGTGGGGGCTGAAGCTTTCTTT; v_call: TRBV9; j_call: TRBJ1-1; clone_size: .; d_call: .
cdr3_aa: CAGQTGGDNEQFF; cdr3_nt: TGTGCCGGTCAGACAGGGGGGGACAATGAGCAGTTCTTC; v_call: TRBV2; j_call: TRBJ2-1; clone_size: .; d_call: TRBD1
cdr3_aa: CASSPTGRVNQPQHF; cdr3_nt: TGTGCCAGTAGTCCTACAGGGAGGGTGAATCAGCCCCAGCATTTT; v_call: TRBV19; j_call: TRBJ1-5; clone_size: once; d_call: .
cdr3_aa: CATHRSGANVLTF; cdr3_nt: TGTGCCACACACAGGTCTGGGGCCAACGTCCTGACTTTC; v_call: TRBV30; j_call: TRBJ2-6; clone_size: .; d_call: .
cdr3_aa: CSVELAAGTQYF; cdr3_nt: TGCAGCGTTGAGTTAGCGGCCGGGACCCAGTACTTC; v_call: TRBV29-1; j_call: TRBJ2-5; clone_size: once; d_call: .
cdr3_aa: CASRPGQGNYEQYF; cdr3_nt: TGTGCCAGCAGACCGGGACAGGGGAATTACGAGCAGTACTTC; v_call: TRBV6-6; j_call: TRBJ2-7; clone_size: .; d_call: TRBD1
cdr3_aa: CASSPGTSGRDTQYF; cdr3_nt: TGTGCCAGCTCGCCTGGGACTAGCGGGAGGGATACGCAGTATTTT; v_call: TRBV18; j_call: TRBJ2-3; clone_size: .; d_call: TRBD2
cdr3_aa: CASSPGLGETQYF; cdr3_nt: TGTGCCAGCAGCCCTGGGTTAGGAGAGACCCAGTACTTC; v_call: TRBV11-2; j_call: TRBJ2-5; clone_size: .; d_call: .
cdr3_aa: CASSTGTGEKLFF; cdr3_nt: TGTGCTAGCAGCACAGGGACGGGTGAAAAACTGTTTTTT; v_call: TRBV7-7; j_call: TRBJ1-4; clone_size: .; d_call: .
cdr3_aa: CAIDRDSHREAQETQYF; cdr3_nt: TGTGCCATAGACCGGGACAGTCATAGGGAGGCCCAAGAGACCCAGTACTTC; v_call: TRBV2; j_call: TRBJ2-5; clone_size: .; d_call: .
cdr3_aa: CASTRPRTSGTGELFF; cdr3_nt: TGTGCCAGTACCAGACCCCGGACTAGCGGGACCGGGGAGCTGTTTTTT; v_call: TRBV19; j_call: TRBJ2-2; clone_size: .; d_call: TRBD2
cdr3_aa: CASSFGLAGPNEQFF; cdr3_nt: TGTGCTAGCAGCTTTGGGCTAGCGGGCCCCAATGAGCAGTTCTTC; v_call: TRBV7-7; j_call: TRBJ2-1; clone_size: .; d_call: TRBD2
cdr3_aa: CASSPSLAGKTYEQYF; cdr3_nt: TGTGCCAGCTCACCGTCACTAGCGGGGAAGACCTACGAGCAGTACTTC; v_call: TRBV18; j_call: TRBJ2-7; clone_size: .; d_call: TRBD2
cdr3_aa: CAWSTGARETQYF; cdr3_nt: TGTGCCTGGAGTACGGGGGCGCGGGAGACCCAGTACTTC; v_call: TRBV30; j_call: TRBJ2-5; clone_size: .; d_call: .
cdr3_aa: CASRRVLETQYF; cdr3_nt: TGTGCCAGCAGAAGGGTGTTGGAGACCCAGTACTTC; v_call: TRBV7-2; j_call: TRBJ2-5; clone_size: .; d_call: .
cdr3_aa: CASSPSTTTGELFF; cdr3_nt: TGTGCCAGCAGCCCGTCCACCACGACCGGGGAGCTGTTTTTT; v_call: TRBV4-2; j_call: TRBJ2-2; clone_size: .; d_call: .
cdr3_aa: CAWSGRQGKEKLFF; cdr3_nt: TGTGCCTGGAGTGGAAGGCAGGGCAAAGAAAAACTGTTTTTT; v_call: TRBV30; j_call: TRBJ1-4; clone_size: .; d_call: .
cdr3_aa: CASSLSGNYEQYF; cdr3_nt: TGTGCCAGCAGCCTCAGCGGGAACTACGAGCAGTACTTC; v_call: TRBV28; j_call: TRBJ2-7; clone_size: .; d_call: TRBD2
cdr3_aa: CASSLWGTSYNEQFF; cdr3_nt: TGTGCCAGTAGTCTTTGGGGGACCTCCTACAATGAGCAGTTCTTC; v_call: TRBV19; j_call: TRBJ2-1; clone_size: .; d_call: .
cdr3_aa: CAWRSNGGEQYF; cdr3_nt: TGTGCCTGGAGGTCCAATGGGGGCGAGCAGTACTTC; v_call: TRBV30; j_call: TRBJ2-7; clone_size: .; d_call: .
cdr3_aa: CASSVAGLSISYNEQFF; cdr3_nt: TGTGCCAGCAGCGTAGCCGGACTCTCGATCTCCTACAATGAGCAGTTCTTC; v_call: TRBV9; j_call: TRBJ2-1; clone_size: .; d_call: .
cdr3_aa: CASSQDLAGGETQYF; cdr3_nt: TGTGCCAGCAGCCAAGATCTAGCGGGAGGAGAGACCCAGTACTTC; v_call: TRBV4-2; j_call: TRBJ2-5; clone_size: .; d_call: TRBD2
cdr3_aa: CASSFRESGKLFF; cdr3_nt: TGTGCCAGCAGTTTCCGGGAGAGCGGAAAACTGTTTTTT; v_call: TRBV27; j_call: TRBJ1-4; clone_size: .; d_call: .
cdr3_aa: CASSYFAGRTDTQYF; cdr3_nt: TGTGCCAGCAGTTACTTCGCGGGGAGGACAGATACGCAGTATTTT; v_call: TRBV6-5; j_call: TRBJ2-3; clone_size: .; d_call: .
cdr3_aa: CASIGWENTEAFF; cdr3_nt: TGTGCCAGCATAGGATGGGAGAACACTGAAGCTTTCTTT; v_call: TRBV28; j_call: TRBJ1-1; clone_size: .; d_call: .
cdr3_aa: CASSARTSGRVYEQYF; cdr3_nt: TGTGCCAGCAGCGCCAGGACTAGCGGGAGGGTATACGAGCAGTACTTC; v_call: TRBV9; j_call: TRBJ2-7; clone_size: .; d_call: TRBD2
cdr3_aa: CASSLGGISYNEQFF; cdr3_nt: TGTGCCAGCAGCTTAGGCGGGATCTCCTACAATGAGCAGTTCTTC; v_call: TRBV11-3; j_call: TRBJ2-1; clone_size: few; d_call: .
cdr3_aa: CASSRRSRPGQGGEAFF; cdr3_nt: TGTGCCAGCAGTCGTCGTTCCCGACCGGGACAGGGGGGAGAAGCTTTCTTT; v_call: TRBV7-2; j_call: TRBJ1-1; clone_size: .; d_call: TRBD1
cdr3_aa: CASSPPGVGGTQYF; cdr3_nt: TGTGCCAGCAGCCCCCCAGGGGTGGGTGGGACCCAGTACTTC; v_call: TRBV9; j_call: TRBJ2-5; clone_size: .; d_call: .
cdr3_aa: CASSQGLRYGYTF; cdr3_nt: TGCGCCAGCAGCCAAGGACTGAGGTATGGCTACACCTTC; v_call: TRBV4-1; j_call: TRBJ1-2; clone_size: .; d_call: .
cdr3_aa: CASSLAGGYQETQYF; cdr3_nt: TGTGCCAGCAGTTTAGCGGGAGGGTACCAAGAGACCCAGTACTTC; v_call: TRBV6-1; j_call: TRBJ2-5; clone_size: .; d_call: TRBD2
cdr3_aa: CASSSTKTVEIYNEQFF; cdr3_nt: TGTGCCAGCAGCTCAACGAAGACGGTAGAAATTTACAATGAGCAGTTCTTC; v_call: TRBV5-4; j_call: TRBJ2-1; clone_size: once; d_call: .
cdr3_aa: CASSPQAGPSYEQYF; cdr3_nt: TGCGCCAGCAGCCCACAAGCGGGGCCCTCCTACGAGCAGTACTTC; v_call: TRBV5-1; j_call: TRBJ2-7; clone_size: once; d_call: TRBD2
cdr3_aa: CASRGGSRAPQHF; cdr3_nt: TGTGCCAGCAGGGGCGGTTCGCGCGCGCCCCAGCATTTT; v_call: TRBV28; j_call: TRBJ1-5; clone_size: few; d_call: .
cdr3_aa: CASSTSGTGFGNTEAFF; cdr3_nt: TGTGCCAGCAGTACATCCGGGACAGGGTTCGGGAACACTGAAGCTTTCTTT; v_call: TRBV28; j_call: TRBJ1-1; clone_size: .; d_call: TRBD1
cdr3_aa: CASSLAQGGPGFYSNQPQHF; cdr3_nt: TGTGCCAGCAGCTTAGCGCAGGGGGGCCCCGGCTTTTATAGCAATCAGCCCCAGCATTTT; v_call: TRBV7-8; j_call: TRBJ1-5; clone_size: .; d_call: TRBD1
cdr3_aa: CASGPTHTGSYEQYF; cdr3_nt: TGTGCCAGCGGGCCCACACATACAGGCTCCTACGAGCAGTACTTC; v_call: TRBV28; j_call: TRBJ2-7; clone_size: .; d_call: .
cdr3_aa: CASSSGLAGADTQYF; cdr3_nt: TGTGCCAGCAGCTCGGGACTAGCGGGGGCAGATACGCAGTATTTT; v_call: TRBV7-2; j_call: TRBJ2-3; clone_size: .; d_call: TRBD2
cdr3_aa: CASQTGGVDTQYF; cdr3_nt: TGCGCCAGCCAGACAGGGGGCGTCGATACGCAGTATTTT; v_call: TRBV5-1; j_call: TRBJ2-3; clone_size: .; d_call: TRBD1
cdr3_aa: CSVEAGTNTGELFF; cdr3_nt: TGCAGCGTAGAGGCTGGAACGAACACCGGGGAGCTGTTTTTT; v_call: TRBV29-1; j_call: TRBJ2-2; clone_size: .; d_call: .
cdr3_aa: CASSGQYEQYF; cdr3_nt: TGTGCCAGCAGCGGCCAGTACGAGCAGTACTTC; v_call: TRBV7-9; j_call: TRBJ2-7; clone_size: .; d_call: .
cdr3_aa: CASSSSRTGVEQYF; cdr3_nt: TGTGCCAGCAGTTCTTCTCGGACAGGGGTCGAGCAGTACTTC; v_call: TRBV27; j_call: TRBJ2-7; clone_size: .; d_call: TRBD1
cdr3_aa: CASSGLGLAVNTGELFF; cdr3_nt: TGTGCCAGCAGTGGCTTAGGACTAGCGGTGAACACCGGGGAGCTGTTTTTT; v_call: TRBV6-1; j_call: TRBJ2-2; clone_size: .; d_call: TRBD2
cdr3_aa: CASSISDTGELFF; cdr3_nt: TGTGCCAGTAGTATCTCTGACACCGGGGAGCTGTTTTTT; v_call: TRBV19; j_call: TRBJ2-2; clone_size: .; d_call: .
cdr3_aa: CASSRLQGSGANVLTF; cdr3_nt: TGCGCCAGCAGCCGCCTACAGGGTTCTGGGGCCAACGTCCTGACTTTC; v_call: TRBV4-1; j_call: TRBJ2-6; clone_size: .; d_call: .
cdr3_aa: CASSLKLGHRNEQFF; cdr3_nt: TGTGCCAGCAGCTTGAAATTGGGCCATAGGAATGAGCAGTTCTTC; v_call: TRBV5-6; j_call: TRBJ2-1; clone_size: .; d_call: .
cdr3_aa: CASSLGTGTETQYF; cdr3_nt: TGTGCCAGCAGCTTAGGGACAGGGACCGAGACCCAGTACTTC; v_call: TRBV11-2; j_call: TRBJ2-5; clone_size: .; d_call: TRBD1
cdr3_aa: CASSQDLRLAGGGNEQFF; cdr3_nt: TGTGCCAGCAGCCAAGATCTCCGGCTAGCGGGAGGTGGCAATGAGCAGTTCTTC; v_call: TRBV14; j_call: TRBJ2-1; clone_size: .; d_call: TRBD2
cdr3_aa: CASNQPPGGGYTF; cdr3_nt: TGTGCCAGCAATCAGCCACCAGGCGGGGGCTACACCTTC; v_call: TRBV28; j_call: TRBJ1-2; clone_size: .; d_call: .